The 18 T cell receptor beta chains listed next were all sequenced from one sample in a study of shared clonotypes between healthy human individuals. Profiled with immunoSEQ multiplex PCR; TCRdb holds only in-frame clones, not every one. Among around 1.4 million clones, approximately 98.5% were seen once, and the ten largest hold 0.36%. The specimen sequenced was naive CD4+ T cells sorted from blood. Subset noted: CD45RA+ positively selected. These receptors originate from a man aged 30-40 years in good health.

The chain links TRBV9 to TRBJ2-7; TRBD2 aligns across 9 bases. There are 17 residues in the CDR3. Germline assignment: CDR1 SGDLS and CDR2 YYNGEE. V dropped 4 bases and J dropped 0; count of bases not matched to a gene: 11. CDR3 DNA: TGTGCCAGCAGCCCCGGGACTAGCCGGGCCGACTCCTACGAGCAGTACTTC. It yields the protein CASSPGTSRADSYEQYF.

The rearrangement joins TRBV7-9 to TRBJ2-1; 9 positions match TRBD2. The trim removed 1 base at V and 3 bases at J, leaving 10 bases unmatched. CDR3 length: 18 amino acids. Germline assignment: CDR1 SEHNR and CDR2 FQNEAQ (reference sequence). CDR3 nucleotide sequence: TGTGCCAGCAGCTTAGGGGTAGCGGGAGCTAGGTTCTACAATGAGCAGTTCTTC. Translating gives CASSLGVAGARFYNEQFF.

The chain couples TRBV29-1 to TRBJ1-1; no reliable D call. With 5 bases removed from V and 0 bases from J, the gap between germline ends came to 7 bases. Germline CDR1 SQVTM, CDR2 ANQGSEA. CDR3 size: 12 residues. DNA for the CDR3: TGCAGCGTTTCCGGGATGAACACTGAAGCTTTCTTT. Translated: CSVSGMNTEAFF. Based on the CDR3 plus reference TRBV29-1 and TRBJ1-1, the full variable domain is SAVISQKPSRDICQRGTSLTIQCQVDSQVTMMFWYRQQPGQSLTLIATANQGSEATYESGFVIDKFPISRPNLTFSTLTVSNMSPEDSSIYLCSVSGMNTEAFFGQGTRLTVV.

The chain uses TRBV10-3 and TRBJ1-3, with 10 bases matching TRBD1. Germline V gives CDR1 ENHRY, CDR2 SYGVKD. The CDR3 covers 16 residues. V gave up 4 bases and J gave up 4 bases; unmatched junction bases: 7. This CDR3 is CAISATGTGVGNTIYF. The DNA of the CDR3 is TGTGCCATCAGTGCCACGGGGACAGGGGTCGGAAACACCATATATTTT.

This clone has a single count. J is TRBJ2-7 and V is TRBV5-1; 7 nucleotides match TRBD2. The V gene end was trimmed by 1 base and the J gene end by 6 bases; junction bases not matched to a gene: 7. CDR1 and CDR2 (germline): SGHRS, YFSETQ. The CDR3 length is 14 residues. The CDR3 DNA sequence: TGCGCCAGCAGCTTGATGACGGGAGGAAGCGAGCAGTACTTC. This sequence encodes CASSLMTGGSEQYF.

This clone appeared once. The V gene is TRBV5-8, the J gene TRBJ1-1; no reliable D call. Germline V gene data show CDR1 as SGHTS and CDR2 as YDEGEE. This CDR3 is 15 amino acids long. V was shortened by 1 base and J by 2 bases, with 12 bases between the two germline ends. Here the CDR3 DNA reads TGTGCCAGCAGCTTGTCTCGAGGGCGAAACACTGAAGCTTTCTTT. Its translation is CASSLSRGRNTEAFF.

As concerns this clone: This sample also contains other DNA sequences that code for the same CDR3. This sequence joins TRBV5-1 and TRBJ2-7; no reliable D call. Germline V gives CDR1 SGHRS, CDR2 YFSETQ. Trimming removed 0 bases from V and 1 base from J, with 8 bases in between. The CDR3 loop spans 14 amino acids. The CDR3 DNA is TGCGCCAGCAGCTTGGCGGGCAGATCCTACGAGCAGTACTTC. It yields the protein CASSLAGRSYEQYF. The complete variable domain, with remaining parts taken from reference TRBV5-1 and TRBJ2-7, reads KAGVTQTPRYLIKTRGQQVTLSCSPISGHRSVSWYQQTPGQGLQFLFEYFSETQRNKGNFPGRFSGRQFSNSRSEMNVSTLELGDSALYLCASSLAGRSYEQYFGPGTRLTVT.

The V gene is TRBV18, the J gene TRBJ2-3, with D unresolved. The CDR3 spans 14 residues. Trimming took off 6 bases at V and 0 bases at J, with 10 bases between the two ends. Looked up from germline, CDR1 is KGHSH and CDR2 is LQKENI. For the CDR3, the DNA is TGTGCCAGCTCTGGATCGGCTAGCACAGATACGCAGTATTTT. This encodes CASSGSASTDTQYF.

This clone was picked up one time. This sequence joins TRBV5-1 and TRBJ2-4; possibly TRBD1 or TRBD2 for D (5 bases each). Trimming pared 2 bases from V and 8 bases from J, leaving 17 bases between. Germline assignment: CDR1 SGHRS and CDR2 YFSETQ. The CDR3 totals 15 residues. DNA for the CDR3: TGCGCCAGCAGCTTCGGACGGGGACGAGGGGACATTCAGTACTTC. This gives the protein CASSFGRGRGDIQYF.

The CDR3 loop reads CASSPSNTLQGNEQFF. The DNA of the CDR3 is TGTGCCAGCTCACCCTCAAATACTTTACAGGGCAATGAGCAGTTCTTC. V gene TRBV18 combines with J gene TRBJ2-1; TRBD1 might be the D (6 bases). Trimming took 3 bases from V and 6 from J, leaving 18 bases between them. This CDR3 contains 16 residues. The germline V gene encodes CDR1 KGHSH and CDR2 LQKENI.

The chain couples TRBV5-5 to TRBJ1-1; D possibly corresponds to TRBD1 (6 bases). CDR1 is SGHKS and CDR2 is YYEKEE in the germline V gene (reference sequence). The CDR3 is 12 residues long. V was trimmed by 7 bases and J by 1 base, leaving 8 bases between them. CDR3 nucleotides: TGTGCCAGCGGGGGCCGGAACACTGAAGCTTTCTTT. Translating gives CASGGRNTEAFF.

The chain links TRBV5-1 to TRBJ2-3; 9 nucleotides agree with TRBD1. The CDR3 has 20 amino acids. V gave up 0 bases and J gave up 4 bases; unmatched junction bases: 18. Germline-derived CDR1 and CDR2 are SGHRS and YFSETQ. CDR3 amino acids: CASSLVSLRDRVPGADTQYF. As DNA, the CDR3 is TGCGCCAGCAGCTTGGTGTCACTCCGGGACAGGGTCCCCGGGGCAGATACGCAGTATTTT.

The CDR3 loop reads CASKATGGTYEQYF. CDR3 bases: TGTGCCAGCAAAGCGACAGGGGGGACCTACGAGCAGTACTTC. The chain carries TRBV6-5 and TRBJ2-7, with TRBD1 identical over 9 bases. The CDR3 is 14 amino acids. The V gene's germline CDR1 is MNHEY and CDR2 SVGAGI. V was pared by 7 bases and J by 2 bases, with 6 bases of the junction left unmatched.

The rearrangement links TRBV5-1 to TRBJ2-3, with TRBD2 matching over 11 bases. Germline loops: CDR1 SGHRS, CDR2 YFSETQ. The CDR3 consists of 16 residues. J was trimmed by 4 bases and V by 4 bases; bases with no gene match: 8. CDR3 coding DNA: TGCGCCAGCAGCCAGGAACTAGCGGGAGTGTCAGATACGCAGTATTTT. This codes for CASSQELAGVSDTQYF.

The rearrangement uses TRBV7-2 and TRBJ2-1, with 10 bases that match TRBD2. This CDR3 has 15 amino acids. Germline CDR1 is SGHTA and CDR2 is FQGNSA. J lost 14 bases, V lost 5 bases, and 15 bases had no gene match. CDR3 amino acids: CASSTRPGLAGVKFF. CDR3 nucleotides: TGTGCCAGCAGCACACGCCCGGGGCTAGCGGGAGTGAAGTTCTTC. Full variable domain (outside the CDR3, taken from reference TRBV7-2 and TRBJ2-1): GAGVSQSPSNKVTEKGKDVELRCDPISGHTALYWYRQSLGQGLEFLIYFQGNSAPDKSGLPSDRFSAERTGGSVSTLTIQRTQQEDSAVYLCASSTRPGLAGVKFFGPGTRLTVL.

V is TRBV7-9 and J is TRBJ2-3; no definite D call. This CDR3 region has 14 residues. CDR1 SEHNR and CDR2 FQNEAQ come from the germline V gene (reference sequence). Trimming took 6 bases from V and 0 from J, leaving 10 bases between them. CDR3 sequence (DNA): TGTGCCAGCAGGGTGGGCGTCAGCACAGATACGCAGTATTTT. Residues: CASRVGVSTDTQYF.

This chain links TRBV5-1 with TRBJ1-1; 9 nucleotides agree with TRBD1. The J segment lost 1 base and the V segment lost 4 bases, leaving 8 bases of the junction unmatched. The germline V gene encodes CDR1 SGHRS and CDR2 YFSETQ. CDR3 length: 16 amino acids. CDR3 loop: CASSPRTGARNTEAFF. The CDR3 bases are TGCGCCAGCAGCCCCCGGACAGGGGCGCGGAACACTGAAGCTTTCTTT.

CDR3 DNA sequence: TGTGCCAGAAGCTTGAGTGCGGGATCAAGCTACGAGCAGTACTTC. Its protein is CARSLSAGSSYEQYF. This rearrangement joins TRBV5-3 to TRBJ2-7, with a possible D match to TRBD2 (6 bases). TRBV5-3 is classed as an ORF, of uncertain function. CDR3 length equals 15 residues. Trimming removed 1 base from V and 3 bases from J, with 14 bases in between.